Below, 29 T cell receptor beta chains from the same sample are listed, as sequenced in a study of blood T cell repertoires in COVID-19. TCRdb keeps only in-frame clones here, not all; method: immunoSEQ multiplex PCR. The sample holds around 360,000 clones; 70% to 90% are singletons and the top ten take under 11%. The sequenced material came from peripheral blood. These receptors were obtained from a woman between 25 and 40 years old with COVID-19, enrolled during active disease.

The CDR3 spells CSVDSNTEAFF. CDR3 DNA sequence: TGCAGCGTTGACTCGAACACTGAAGCTTTCTTT. The V gene is TRBV29-1, the J gene TRBJ1-1, with no clear D. The CDR3 consists of 11 residues. V lost 3 bases to trimming and J lost 1 base, with 3 bases between them. Germline V gene data show CDR1 as SQVTM and CDR2 as ANQGSEA.

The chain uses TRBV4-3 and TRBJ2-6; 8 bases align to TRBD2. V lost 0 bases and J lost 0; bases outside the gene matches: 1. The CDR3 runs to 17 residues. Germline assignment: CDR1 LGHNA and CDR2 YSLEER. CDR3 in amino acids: CASSQETSGSGANVLTF. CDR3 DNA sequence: TGCGCCAGCAGCCAAGAAACTAGCGGCTCTGGGGCCAACGTCCTGACTTTC.

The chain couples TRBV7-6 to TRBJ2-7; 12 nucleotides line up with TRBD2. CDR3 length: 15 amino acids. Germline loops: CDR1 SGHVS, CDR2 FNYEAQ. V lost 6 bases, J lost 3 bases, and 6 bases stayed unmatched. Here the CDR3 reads CASRIRLAGVYEQYF. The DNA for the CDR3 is TGTGCCAGCAGAATTCGACTAGCGGGAGTCTACGAGCAGTACTTC.

CDR3 protein: CATSRGWGGGTDTQYF. CDR3 sequence (DNA): TGTGCCACCAGCAGAGGATGGGGCGGAGGCACAGATACGCAGTATTTT. The V call is TRBV15, the J call TRBJ2-3; tentatively, D is TRBD1 (5 bases). The CDR3 contains 16 residues. V lost 1 base, J lost 1 base, and 12 bases lay in between. Germline V CDR1 and CDR2: LNHNV, YYDKDF (reference sequence). Supplemented by reference TRBV15 and TRBJ2-3, the full variable domain reads DAMVIQNPRYQVTQFGKPVTLSCSQTLNHNVMYWYQQKSSQAPKLLFHYYDKDFNNEADTPDNFQSRRPNTSFCFLDIRSPGLGDTAMYLCATSRGWGGGTDTQYFGPGTRLTVL.

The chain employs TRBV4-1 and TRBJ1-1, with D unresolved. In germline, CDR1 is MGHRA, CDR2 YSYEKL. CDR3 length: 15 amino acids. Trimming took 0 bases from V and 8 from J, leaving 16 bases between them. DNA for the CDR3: TGCGCCAGCAGCCAAGAACTTATCCTTAGCCAGGAAGCTTTCTTT. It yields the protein CASSQELILSQEAFF.

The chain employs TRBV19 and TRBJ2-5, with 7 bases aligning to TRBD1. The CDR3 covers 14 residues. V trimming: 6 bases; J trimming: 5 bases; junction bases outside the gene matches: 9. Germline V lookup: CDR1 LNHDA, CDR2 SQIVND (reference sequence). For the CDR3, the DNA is TGTGCCAGTAGCACACCAGGGGGTTCGGAGACCCAGTACTTC. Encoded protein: CASSTPGGSETQYF.

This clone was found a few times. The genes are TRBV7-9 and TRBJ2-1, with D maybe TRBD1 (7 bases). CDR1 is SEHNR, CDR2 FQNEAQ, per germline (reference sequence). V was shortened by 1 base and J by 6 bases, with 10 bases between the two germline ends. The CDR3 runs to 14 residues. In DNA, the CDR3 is TGTGCCAGCAGCTTAGACAGGGGAGGCAATGAGCAGTTCTTC. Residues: CASSLDRGGNEQFF. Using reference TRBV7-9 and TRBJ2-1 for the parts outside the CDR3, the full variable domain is DTGVSQNPRHKITKRGQNVTFRCDPISEHNRLYWYRQTLGQGPEFLTYFQNEAQLEKSRLLSDRFSAERPKGSFSTLEIQRTEQGDSAMYLCASSLDRGGNEQFFGPGTRLTVL.

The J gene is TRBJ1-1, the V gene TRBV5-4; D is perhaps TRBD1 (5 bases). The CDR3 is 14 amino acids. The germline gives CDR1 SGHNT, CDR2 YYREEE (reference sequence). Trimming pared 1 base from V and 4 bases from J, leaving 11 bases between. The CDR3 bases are TGTGCCAGCAGCTTGCAGGGCCGGAGCACTGAAGCTTTCTTT. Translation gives CASSLQGRSTEAFF.

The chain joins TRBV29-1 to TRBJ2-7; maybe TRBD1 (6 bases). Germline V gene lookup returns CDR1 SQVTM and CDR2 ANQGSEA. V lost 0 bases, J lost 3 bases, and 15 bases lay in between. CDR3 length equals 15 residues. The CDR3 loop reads CSVEDWHGTNYEQYF. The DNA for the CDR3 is TGCAGCGTTGAAGATTGGCACGGGACAAACTACGAGCAGTACTTC.

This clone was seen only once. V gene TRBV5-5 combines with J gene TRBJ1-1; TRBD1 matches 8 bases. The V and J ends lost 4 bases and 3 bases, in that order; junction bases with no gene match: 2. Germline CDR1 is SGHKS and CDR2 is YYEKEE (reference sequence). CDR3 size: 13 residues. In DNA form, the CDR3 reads TGTGCCAGCAGCCTGACAGGGGACACTGAAGCTTTCTTT. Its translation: CASSLTGDTEAFF.

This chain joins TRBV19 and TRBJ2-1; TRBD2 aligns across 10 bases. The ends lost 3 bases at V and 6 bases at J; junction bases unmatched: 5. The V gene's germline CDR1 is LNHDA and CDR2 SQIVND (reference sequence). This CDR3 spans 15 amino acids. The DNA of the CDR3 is TGTGCCAGTAGTATCCCAGCGGGAGGGCCCAATGAGCAGTTCTTC. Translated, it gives CASSIPAGGPNEQFF.

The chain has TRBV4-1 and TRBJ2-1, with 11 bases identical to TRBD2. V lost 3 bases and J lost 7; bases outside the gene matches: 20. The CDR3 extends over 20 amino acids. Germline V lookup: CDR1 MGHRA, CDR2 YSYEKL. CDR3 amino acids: CASSQARGGSGRAVRNEQFF. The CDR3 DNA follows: TGCGCCAGCAGCCAGGCAAGGGGGGGTAGCGGGAGGGCCGTGAGGAATGAGCAGTTCTTC.

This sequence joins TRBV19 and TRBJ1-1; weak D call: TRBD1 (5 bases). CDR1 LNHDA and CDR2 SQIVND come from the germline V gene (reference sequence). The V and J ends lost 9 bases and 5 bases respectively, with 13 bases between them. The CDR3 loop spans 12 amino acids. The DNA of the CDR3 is TGTGCCAGCCAATCGGGGGTGACTGAAGCTTTCTTT. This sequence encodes CASQSGVTEAFF.

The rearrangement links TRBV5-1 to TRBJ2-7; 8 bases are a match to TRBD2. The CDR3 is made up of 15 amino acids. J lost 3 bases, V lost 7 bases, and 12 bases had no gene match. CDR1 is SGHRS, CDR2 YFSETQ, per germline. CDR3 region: CASFLRAGVNYEQYF. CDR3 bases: TGCGCCAGCTTTTTAAGAGCGGGAGTTAACTACGAGCAGTACTTC.

The CDR3 DNA sequence: TGTGCCAGCAGTCGGGGGGTGGGGCAGCCCCAGCATTTT. It encodes CASSRGVGQPQHF. The gene calls are TRBV13 and TRBJ1-5; a weak D match, TRBD1 (5 bases). This CDR3 has 13 residues. Germline CDR1 and CDR2: PRHDT and FYEKMQ (reference sequence). Trimming pared 6 bases from V and 7 bases from J, leaving 13 bases between.

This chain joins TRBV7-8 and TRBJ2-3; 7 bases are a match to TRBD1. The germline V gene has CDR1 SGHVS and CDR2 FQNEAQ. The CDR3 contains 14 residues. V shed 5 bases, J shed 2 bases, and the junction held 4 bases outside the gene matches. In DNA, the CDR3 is TGTGCCAGCAGCCTGGACAGGACCACAGATACGCAGTATTTT. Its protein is CASSLDRTTDTQYF.

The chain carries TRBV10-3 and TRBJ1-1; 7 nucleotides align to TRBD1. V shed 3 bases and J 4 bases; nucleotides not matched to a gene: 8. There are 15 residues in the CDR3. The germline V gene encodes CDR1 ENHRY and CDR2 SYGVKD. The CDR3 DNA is TGTGCCATCAGTGAAATGACAGGGTCAGGCACTGAAGCTTTCTTT. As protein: CAISEMTGSGTEAFF.

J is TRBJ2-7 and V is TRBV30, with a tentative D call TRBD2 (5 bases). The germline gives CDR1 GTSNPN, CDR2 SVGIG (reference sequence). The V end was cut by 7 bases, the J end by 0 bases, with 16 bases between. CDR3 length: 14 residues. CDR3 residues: CAYSGVLSSYEQYF. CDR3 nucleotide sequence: TGTGCCTACTCCGGGGTACTCAGCTCCTACGAGCAGTACTTC.

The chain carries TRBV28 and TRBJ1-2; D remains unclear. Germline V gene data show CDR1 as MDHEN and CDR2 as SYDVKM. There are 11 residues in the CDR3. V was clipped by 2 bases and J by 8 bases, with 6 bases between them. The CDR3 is CASSLLGGYTF. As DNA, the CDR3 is TGTGCCAGCAGTTTACTCGGGGGCTACACCTTC.

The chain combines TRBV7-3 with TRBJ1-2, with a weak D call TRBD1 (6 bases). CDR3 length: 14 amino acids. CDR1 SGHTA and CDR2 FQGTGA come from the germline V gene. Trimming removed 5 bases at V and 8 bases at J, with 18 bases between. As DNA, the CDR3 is TGTGCCAGCAGCCCTCAAGCGGGGGCTGGCGGCTACACCTTC. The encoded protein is CASSPQAGAGGYTF.

This CDR3 reads CAWSVRVAALSGANVLTF. Written as DNA, the CDR3 is TGTGCCTGGAGTGTACGGGTAGCAGCCCTCTCTGGGGCCAACGTCCTGACTTTC. The rearrangement uses TRBV30 and TRBJ2-6; D gene unclear. Germline V gives CDR1 GTSNPN, CDR2 SVGIG (reference sequence). V dropped 0 bases and J dropped 0 bases, with 15 bases sitting between them. This CDR3 contains 18 residues. Variable domain in full (rest from reference TRBV30 and TRBJ2-6): SQTIHQWPATLVQPVGSPLSLECTVEGTSNPNLYWYRQAAGRGLQLLFYSVGIGQISSEVPQNLSASRPQDRQFILSSKKLLLSDSGFYLCAWSVRVAALSGANVLTFGAGSRLTVL.

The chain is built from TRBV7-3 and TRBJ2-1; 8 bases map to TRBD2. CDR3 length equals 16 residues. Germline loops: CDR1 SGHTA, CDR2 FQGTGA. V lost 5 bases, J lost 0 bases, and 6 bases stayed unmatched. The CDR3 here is CASSPKRESSYNEQFF. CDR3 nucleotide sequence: TGTGCCAGCAGCCCTAAGCGGGAGAGCTCCTACAATGAGCAGTTCTTC.

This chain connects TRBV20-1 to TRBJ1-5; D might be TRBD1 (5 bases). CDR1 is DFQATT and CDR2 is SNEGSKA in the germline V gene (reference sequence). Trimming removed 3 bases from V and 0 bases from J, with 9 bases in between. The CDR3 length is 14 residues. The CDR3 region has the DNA TGCAGTGCTAGTGCAGGGATTAGCAATCAGCCCCAGCATTTT. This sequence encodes CSASAGISNQPQHF.

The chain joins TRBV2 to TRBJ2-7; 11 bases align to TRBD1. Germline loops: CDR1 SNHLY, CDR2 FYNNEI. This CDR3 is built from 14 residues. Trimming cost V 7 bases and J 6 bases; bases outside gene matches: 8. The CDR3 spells CASKSGQGGPEQYF. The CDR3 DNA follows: TGTGCCAGCAAATCGGGACAGGGGGGCCCCGAGCAGTACTTC.

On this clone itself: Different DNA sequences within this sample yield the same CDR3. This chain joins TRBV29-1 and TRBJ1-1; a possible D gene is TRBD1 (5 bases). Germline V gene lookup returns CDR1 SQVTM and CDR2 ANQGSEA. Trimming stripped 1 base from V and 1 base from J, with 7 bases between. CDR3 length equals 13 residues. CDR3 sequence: CSVEVGGNTEAFF. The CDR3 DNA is TGCAGCGTTGAAGTGGGGGGGAACACTGAAGCTTTCTTT.

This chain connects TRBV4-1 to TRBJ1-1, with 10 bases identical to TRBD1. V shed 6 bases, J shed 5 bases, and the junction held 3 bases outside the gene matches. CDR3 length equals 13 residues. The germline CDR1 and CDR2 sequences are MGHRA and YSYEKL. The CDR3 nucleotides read TGCGCCAGCAGACGGACAGGGGGGACTGAAGCTTTCTTT. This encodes CASRRTGGTEAFF.

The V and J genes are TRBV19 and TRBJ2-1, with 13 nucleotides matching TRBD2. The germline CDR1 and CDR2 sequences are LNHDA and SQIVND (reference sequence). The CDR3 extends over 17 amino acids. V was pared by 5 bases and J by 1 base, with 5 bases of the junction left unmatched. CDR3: CASSFLGLAGSYNEQFF. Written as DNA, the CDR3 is TGTGCCAGTAGTTTCCTGGGACTAGCGGGATCCTACAATGAGCAGTTCTTC.

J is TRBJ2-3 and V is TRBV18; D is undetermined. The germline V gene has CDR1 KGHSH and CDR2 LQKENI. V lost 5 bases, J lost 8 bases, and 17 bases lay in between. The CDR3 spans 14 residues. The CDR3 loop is CASSALTGHGTQYF. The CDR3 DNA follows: TGTGCCAGCTCAGCTCTCACCGGTCACGGTACGCAGTATTTT.

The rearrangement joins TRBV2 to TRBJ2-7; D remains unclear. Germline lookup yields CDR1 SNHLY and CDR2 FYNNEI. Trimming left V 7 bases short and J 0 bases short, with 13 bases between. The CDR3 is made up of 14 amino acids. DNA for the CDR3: TGTGCCAGCACCTTTCGTCTTAGCTCCTACGAGCAGTACTTC. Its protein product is CASTFRLSSYEQYF.